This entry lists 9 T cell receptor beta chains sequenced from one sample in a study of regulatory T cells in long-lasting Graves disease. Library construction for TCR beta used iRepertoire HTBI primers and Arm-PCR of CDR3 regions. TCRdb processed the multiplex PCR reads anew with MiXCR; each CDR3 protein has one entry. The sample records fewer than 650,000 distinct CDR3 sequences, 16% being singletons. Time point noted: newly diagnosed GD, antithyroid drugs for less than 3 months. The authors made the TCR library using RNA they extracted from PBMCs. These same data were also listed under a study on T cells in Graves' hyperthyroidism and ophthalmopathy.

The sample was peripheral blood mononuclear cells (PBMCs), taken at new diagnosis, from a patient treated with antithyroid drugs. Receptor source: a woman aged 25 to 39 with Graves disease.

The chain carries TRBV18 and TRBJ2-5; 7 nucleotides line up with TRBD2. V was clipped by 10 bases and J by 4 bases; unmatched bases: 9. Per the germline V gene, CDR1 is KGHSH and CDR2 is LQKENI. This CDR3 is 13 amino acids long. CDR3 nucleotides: TGTGCCACCGCTACTAGCGTTGGAGAGACCCAGTACTTC. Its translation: CATATSVGETQYF.

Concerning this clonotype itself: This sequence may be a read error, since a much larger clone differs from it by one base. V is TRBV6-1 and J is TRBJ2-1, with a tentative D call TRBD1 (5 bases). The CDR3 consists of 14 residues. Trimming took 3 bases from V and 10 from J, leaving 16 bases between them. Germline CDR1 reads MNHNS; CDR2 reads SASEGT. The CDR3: CASSEMTATYEQFF. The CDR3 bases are TGTGCCAGCAGTGAGATGACAGCTACCTACGAGCAGTTCTTC.

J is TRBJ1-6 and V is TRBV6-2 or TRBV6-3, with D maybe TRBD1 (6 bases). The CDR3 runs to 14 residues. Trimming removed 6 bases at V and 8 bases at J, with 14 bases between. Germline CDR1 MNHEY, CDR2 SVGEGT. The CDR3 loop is CASSVTGADSPLHF. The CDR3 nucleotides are TGTGCCAGCAGCGTGACAGGAGCCGATTCACCCCTCCACTTT.

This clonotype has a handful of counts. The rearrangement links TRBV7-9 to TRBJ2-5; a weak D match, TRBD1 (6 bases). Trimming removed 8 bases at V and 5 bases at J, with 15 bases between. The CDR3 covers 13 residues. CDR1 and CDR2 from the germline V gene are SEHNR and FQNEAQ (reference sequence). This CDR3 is CASRLGAGETQYF. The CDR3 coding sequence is TGTGCCAGCCGCCTGGGGGCCGGCGAGACCCAGTACTTC.

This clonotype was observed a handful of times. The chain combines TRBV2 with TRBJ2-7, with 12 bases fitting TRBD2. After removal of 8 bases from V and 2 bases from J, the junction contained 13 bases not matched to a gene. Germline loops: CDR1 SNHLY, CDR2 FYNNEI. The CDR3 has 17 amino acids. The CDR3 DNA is TGTGCCAGCTCTTTTCCCGGGACTAGCGGGCCTACCTACGAGCAGTACTTC. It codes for CASSFPGTSGPTYEQYF.

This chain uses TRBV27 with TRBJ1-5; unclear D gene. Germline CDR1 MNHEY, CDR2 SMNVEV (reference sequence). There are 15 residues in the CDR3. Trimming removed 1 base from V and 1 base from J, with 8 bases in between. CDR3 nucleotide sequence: TGTGCCAGCAGTTTATTTGTGGGGAGCAATCAGCCCCAGCATTTT. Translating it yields CASSLFVGSNQPQHF.

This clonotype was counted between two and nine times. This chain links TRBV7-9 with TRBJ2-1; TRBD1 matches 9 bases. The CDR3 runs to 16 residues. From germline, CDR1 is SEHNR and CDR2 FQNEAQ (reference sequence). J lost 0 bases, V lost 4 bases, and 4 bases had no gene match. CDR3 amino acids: CASSSTGGFSYNEQFF. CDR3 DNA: TGTGCCAGCAGCTCGACAGGGGGTTTCTCCTACAATGAGCAGTTCTTC.

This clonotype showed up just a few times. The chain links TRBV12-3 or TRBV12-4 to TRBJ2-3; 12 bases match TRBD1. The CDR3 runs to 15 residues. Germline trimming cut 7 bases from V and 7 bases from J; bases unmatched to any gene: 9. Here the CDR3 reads CASTQTGQGANTQYF. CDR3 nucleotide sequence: TGTGCCAGCACTCAGACGGGACAGGGGGCCAATACGCAGTATTTT.

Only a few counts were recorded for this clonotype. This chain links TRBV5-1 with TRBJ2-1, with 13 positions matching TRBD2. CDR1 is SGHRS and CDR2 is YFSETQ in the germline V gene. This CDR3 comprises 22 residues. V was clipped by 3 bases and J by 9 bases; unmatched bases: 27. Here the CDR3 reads CASSSRTLGGLAGPTKYREQFF. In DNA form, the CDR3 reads TGCGCCAGCAGCTCAAGGACTCTCGGGGGACTAGCGGGACCCACAAAATATCGTGAGCAGTTCTTC.